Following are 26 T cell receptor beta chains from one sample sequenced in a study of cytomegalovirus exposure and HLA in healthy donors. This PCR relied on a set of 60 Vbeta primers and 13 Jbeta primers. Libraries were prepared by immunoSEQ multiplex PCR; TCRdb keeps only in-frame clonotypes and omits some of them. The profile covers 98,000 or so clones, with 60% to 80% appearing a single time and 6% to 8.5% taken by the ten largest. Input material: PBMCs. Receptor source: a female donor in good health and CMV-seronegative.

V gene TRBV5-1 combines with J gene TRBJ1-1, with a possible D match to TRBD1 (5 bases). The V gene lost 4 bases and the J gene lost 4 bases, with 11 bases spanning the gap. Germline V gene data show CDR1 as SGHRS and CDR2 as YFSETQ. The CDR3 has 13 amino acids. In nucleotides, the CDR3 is TGCGCCAGCAGCCCCCAGGGTATCACTGAAGCTTTCTTT. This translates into CASSPQGITEAFF.

In DNA, the CDR3 is TGTGCCAGCAGCTCCCAGGGGAACATGAACACTGAAGCTTTCTTT. This codes for CASSSQGNMNTEAFF. This chain joins TRBV7-2 and TRBJ1-1; a weak D match, TRBD1 (6 bases). This CDR3 spans 15 amino acids. V dropped 4 bases and J dropped 0 bases, with 12 bases sitting between them. Germline V gene lookup returns CDR1 SGHTA and CDR2 FQGNSA.

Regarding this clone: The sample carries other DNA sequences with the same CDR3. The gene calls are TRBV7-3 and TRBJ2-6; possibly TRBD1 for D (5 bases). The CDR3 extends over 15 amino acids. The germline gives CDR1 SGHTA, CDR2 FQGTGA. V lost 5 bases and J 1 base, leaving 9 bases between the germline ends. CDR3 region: CASSGQGSGANVLTF. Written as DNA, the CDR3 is TGTGCCAGCAGCGGCCAGGGATCTGGGGCCAACGTCCTGACTTTC.

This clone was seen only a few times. The CDR3 spells CASSLEGTGVSGYTF. CDR3 DNA: TGCGCCAGCAGCCTGGAAGGGACAGGGGTTAGTGGCTACACCTTC. The V and J genes are TRBV5-1 and TRBJ1-2; 10 bases fit TRBD1. The J segment lost 7 bases and the V segment lost 4 bases, leaving 10 bases of the junction unmatched. Germline V lookup: CDR1 SGHRS, CDR2 YFSETQ. The CDR3 totals 15 residues.

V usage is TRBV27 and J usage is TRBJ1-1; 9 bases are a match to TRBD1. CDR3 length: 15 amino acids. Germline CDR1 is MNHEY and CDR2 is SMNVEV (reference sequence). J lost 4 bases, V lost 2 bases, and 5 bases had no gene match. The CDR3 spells CASSLEQGAVTEAFF. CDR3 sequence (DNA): TGTGCCAGCAGTTTAGAACAGGGGGCGGTCACTGAAGCTTTCTTT.

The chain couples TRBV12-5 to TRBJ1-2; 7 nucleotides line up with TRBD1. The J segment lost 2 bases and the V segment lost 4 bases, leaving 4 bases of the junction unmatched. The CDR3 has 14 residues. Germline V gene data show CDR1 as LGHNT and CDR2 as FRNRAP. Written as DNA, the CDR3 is TGTGCTAGTGGTTATACAGGGGAGAACTATGGCTACACCTTC. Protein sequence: CASGYTGENYGYTF. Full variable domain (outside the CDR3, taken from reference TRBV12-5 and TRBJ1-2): DARVTQTPRHKVTEMGQEVTMRCQPILGHNTVFWYRQTMMQGLELLAYFRNRAPLDDSGMPKDRFSAEMPDATLATLKIQPSEPRDSAVYFCASGYTGENYGYTFGSGTRLTVV.

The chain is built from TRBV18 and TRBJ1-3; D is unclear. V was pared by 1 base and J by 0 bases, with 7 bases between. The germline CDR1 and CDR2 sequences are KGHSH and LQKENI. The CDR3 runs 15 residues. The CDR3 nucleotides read TGTGCCAGCTCACCACTGGACTACTCTGGAAACACCATATATTTT. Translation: CASSPLDYSGNTIYF.

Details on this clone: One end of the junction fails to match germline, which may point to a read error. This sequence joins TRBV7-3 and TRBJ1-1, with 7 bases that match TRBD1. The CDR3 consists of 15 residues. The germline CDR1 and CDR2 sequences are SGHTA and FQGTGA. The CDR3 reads CASSLTRGQATEAFF. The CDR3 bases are TGTGCCAGCAGCCTAACAAGGGGGCAGGCCACTGAAGCTTTCTTT. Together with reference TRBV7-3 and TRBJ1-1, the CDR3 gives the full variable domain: GAGVSQTPSNKVTEKGKYVELRCDPISGHTALYWYRQSLGQGPEFLIYFQGTGAADDSGLPNDRFFAVRPEGSVSTLKIQRTERGDSAVYLCASSLTRGQATEAFFGQGTRLTVV.

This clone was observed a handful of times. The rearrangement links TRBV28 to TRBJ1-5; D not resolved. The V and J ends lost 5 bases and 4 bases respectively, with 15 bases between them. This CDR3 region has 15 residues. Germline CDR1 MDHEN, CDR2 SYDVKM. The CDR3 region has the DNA TGTGCCAGCAGTGTTGGACTGAAAGGGAATCAGCCCCAGCATTTT. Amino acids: CASSVGLKGNQPQHF. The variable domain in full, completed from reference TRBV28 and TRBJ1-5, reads DVKVTQSSRYLVKRTGEKVFLECVQDMDHENMFWYRQDPGLGLRLIYFSYDVKMKEKGDIPEGYSVSREKKERFSLILESASTNQTSMYLCASSVGLKGNQPQHFGDGTRLSIL.

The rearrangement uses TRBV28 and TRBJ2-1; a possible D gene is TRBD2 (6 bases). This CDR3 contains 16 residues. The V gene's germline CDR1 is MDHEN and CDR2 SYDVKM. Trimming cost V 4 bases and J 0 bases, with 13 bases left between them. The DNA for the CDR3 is TGTGCCAGCAGTTCCCTTGGGGGGAGCTCCTACAATGAGCAGTTCTTC. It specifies CASSSLGGSSYNEQFF. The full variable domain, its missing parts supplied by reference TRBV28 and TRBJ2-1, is DVKVTQSSRYLVKRTGEKVFLECVQDMDHENMFWYRQDPGLGLRLIYFSYDVKMKEKGDIPEGYSVSREKKERFSLILESASTNQTSMYLCASSSLGGSSYNEQFFGPGTRLTVL.

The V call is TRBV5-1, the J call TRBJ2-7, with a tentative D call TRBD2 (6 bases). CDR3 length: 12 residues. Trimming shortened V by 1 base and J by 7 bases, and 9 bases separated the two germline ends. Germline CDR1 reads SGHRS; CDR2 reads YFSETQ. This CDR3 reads CASSLSGVEQYF. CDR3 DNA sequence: TGCGCCAGCAGCTTGTCGGGAGTGGAGCAGTACTTC.

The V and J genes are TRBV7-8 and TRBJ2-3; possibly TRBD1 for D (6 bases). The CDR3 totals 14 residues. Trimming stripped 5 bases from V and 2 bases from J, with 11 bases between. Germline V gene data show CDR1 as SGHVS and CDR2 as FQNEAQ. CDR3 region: CASSRGQLTDTQYF. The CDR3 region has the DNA TGTGCCAGCAGCCGGGGACAACTCACAGATACGCAGTATTTT.

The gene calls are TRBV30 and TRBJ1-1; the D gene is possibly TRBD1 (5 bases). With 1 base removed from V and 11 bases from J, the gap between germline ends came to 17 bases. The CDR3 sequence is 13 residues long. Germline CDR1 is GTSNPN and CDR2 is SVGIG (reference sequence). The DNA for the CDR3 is TGTGCCTGGAGTGAGGGGCTCGGCTCAAGGGCTTTCTTT. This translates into CAWSEGLGSRAFF. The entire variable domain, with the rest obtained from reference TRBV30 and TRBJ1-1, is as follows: SQTIHQWPATLVQPVGSPLSLECTVEGTSNPNLYWYRQAAGRGLQLLFYSVGIGQISSEVPQNLSASRPQDRQFILSSKKLLLSDSGFYLCAWSEGLGSRAFFGQGTRLTVV.

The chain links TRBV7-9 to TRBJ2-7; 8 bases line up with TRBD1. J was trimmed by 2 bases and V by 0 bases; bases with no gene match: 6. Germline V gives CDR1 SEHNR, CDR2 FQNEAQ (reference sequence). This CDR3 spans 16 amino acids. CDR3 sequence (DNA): TGTGCCAGCAGCTTAGCCCCAGGGGGCCTTACCTACGAGCAGTACTTC. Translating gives CASSLAPGGLTYEQYF.

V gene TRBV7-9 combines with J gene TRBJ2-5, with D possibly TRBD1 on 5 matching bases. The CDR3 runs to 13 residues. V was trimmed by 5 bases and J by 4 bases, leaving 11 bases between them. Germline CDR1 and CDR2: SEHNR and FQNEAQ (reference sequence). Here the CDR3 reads CASSRTQGETQYF. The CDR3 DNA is TGTGCCAGCAGCAGAACGCAGGGAGAGACCCAGTACTTC.

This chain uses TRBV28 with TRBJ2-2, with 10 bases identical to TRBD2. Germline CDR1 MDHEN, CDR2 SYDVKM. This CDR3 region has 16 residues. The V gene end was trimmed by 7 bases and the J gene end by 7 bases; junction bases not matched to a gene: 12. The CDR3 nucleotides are TGTGCCAGCACCGGGGAAGCTAGCGGGAGACACGGGGAGCTGTTTTTT. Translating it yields CASTGEASGRHGELFF.

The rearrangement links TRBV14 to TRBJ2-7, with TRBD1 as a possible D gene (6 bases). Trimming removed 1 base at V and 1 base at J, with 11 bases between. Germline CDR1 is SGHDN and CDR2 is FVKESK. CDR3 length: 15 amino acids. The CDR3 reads CASSQGTGHSYEQYF. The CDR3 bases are TGTGCCAGCAGCCAAGGTACAGGGCATTCCTACGAGCAGTACTTC.

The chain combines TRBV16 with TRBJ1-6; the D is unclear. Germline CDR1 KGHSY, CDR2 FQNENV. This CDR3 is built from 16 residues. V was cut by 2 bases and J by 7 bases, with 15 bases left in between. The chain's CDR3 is CASSQVTLRGNSPLHF. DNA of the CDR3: TGTGCCAGCAGCCAAGTAACCTTACGAGGAAATTCACCCCTCCACTTT.

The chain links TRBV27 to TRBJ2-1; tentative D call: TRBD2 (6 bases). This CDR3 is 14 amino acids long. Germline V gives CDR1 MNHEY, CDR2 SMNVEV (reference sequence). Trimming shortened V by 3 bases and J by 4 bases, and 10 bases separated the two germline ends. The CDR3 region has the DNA TGTGCCAGCAGTTTCTCTCTAGCGTACAATGAGCAGTTCTTC. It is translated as CASSFSLAYNEQFF.

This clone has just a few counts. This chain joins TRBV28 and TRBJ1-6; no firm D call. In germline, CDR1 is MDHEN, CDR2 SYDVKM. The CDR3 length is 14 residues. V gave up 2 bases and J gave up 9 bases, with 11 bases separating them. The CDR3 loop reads CASSLDVRGSPLHF. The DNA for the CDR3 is TGTGCCAGCAGTTTAGACGTCAGAGGTTCACCCCTCCACTTT. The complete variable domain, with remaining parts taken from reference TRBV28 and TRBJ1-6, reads DVKVTQSSRYLVKRTGEKVFLECVQDMDHENMFWYRQDPGLGLRLIYFSYDVKMKEKGDIPEGYSVSREKKERFSLILESASTNQTSMYLCASSLDVRGSPLHFGNGTRLTVT.

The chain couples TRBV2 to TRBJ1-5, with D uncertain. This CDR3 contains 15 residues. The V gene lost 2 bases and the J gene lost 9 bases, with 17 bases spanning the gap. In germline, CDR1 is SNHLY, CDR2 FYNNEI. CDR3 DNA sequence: TGTGCCAGCAGTGAATCCGGGATAAGACTTAGGCCCCAGCATTTT. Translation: CASSESGIRLRPQHF.

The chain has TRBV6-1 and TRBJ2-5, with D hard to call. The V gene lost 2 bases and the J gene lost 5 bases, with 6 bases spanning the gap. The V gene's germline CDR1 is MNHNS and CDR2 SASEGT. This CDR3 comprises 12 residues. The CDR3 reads CASSEYMETQYF. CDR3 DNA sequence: TGTGCCAGCAGTGAATACATGGAGACCCAGTACTTC.

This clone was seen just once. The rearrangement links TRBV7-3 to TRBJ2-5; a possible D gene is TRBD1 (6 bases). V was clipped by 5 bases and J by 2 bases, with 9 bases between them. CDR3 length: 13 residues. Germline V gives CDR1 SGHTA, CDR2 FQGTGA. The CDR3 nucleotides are TGTGCCAGCAGCCGAGACAGGCAAGAGACCCAGTACTTC. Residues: CASSRDRQETQYF. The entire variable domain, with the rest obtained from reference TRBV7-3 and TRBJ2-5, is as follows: GAGVSQTPSNKVTEKGKYVELRCDPISGHTALYWYRQSLGQGPEFLIYFQGTGAADDSGLPNDRFFAVRPEGSVSTLKIQRTERGDSAVYLCASSRDRQETQYFGPGTRLLVL.

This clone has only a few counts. The CDR3 DNA reads TGCGCCAGCAGCATGGGACAGGGGGCCTCGAATGAGCAGTTCTTC. It codes for CASSMGQGASNEQFF. V is TRBV5-1 and J is TRBJ2-1, with 12 nucleotides matching TRBD1. This CDR3 is built from 15 residues. Germline lookup yields CDR1 SGHRS and CDR2 YFSETQ. V shed 4 bases and J 7 bases; nucleotides not matched to a gene: 6.

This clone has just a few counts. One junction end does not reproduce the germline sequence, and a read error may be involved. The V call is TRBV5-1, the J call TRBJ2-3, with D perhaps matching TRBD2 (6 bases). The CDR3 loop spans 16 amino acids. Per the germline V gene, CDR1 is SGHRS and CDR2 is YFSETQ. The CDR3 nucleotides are TGTGCCAGCAGCTTGGTCTCTAGCGCCGGGGCAGATACGCAGTATTTT. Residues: CASSLVSSAGADTQYF.

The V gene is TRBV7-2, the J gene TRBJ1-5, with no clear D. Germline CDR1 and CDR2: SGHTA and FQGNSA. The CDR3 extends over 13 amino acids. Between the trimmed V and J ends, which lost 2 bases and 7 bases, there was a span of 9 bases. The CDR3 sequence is CASSLKVGQPQHF. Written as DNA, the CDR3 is TGTGCCAGCAGCTTAAAAGTGGGCCAGCCCCAGCATTTT. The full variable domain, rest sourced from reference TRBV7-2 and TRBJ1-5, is GAGVSQSPSNKVTEKGKDVELRCDPISGHTALYWYRQSLGQGLEFLIYFQGNSAPDKSGLPSDRFSAERTGGSVSTLTIQRTQQEDSAVYLCASSLKVGQPQHFGDGTRLSIL.